These T cell receptor beta chains were read from a single sample in a study of CD8 T cells in Susac syndrome. TCRdb reprocessed the immunoSEQ multiplex PCR reads with MiXCR, giving one entry per CDR3 protein. The sample holds about 300,000 distinct CDR3 sequences, 75% to 90% seen once. Material: CD8+ T cells from PBMCs. These receptors originate from a human donor with multiple sclerosis. Both conserved end residues are part of each CDR3. Fields, in order: V gene, CDR3 length, J gene, CDR3 protein.

TRBV30	14	TRBJ1-2	CAWSVRADNYGYTF
TRBV6-2/TRBV6-3	12	TRBJ2-1	CASRPGPNEQFF
TRBV19	16	TRBJ2-1	CASSIRAGGVVNEQFF
TRBV7-9	14	TRBJ1-1	CASSFTRTAEEAFF
TRBV5-6	13	TRBJ2-1	CASSASNHNEQFF
TRBV20-1	17	TRBJ2-3	CSARAVRTIPLTDTQYF
TRBV7-9	14	TRBJ2-3	CASSYWESPDTQYF
TRBV7-2	13	TRBJ2-2	CASSFRTGGELFF
TRBV12-3/TRBV12-4	15	TRBJ1-5	CASSPGTFSNQPQHF
TRBV7-8	15	TRBJ1-1	CASSLQPGVNTEAFF
TRBV12-3/TRBV12-4	13	TRBJ2-3	CASSLVQQDTQYF
TRBV6-5	14	TRBJ2-5	CASSSIQRQETQYF
TRBV7-3	16	TRBJ2-3	CASSLGTSGAADTQYF
TRBV12-5	13	TRBJ2-5	CASGEGGPETQYF
TRBV12-5	13	TRBJ1-1	CASAPSLGAEAFF
TRBV4-3	18	TRBJ2-7	CANSQDPPRGEGSYEQYF
TRBV29-1	15	TRBJ2-1	CSVEVSGSSYNEQFF
TRBV14	22	TRBJ2-1	CASSQVRRAHVRFEDIYNEQFF
TRBV5-1	18	TRBJ2-6	CASSLKEGIKAGANVLTF
TRBV20-1	16	TRBJ2-7	CSARDPLGGPMGEQYF
TRBV6-2/TRBV6-3	15	TRBJ2-2	CASSYRQANTGELFF
TRBV6-2/TRBV6-3	17	TRBJ2-1	CASSYAVAGGPEGEQFF
TRBV27	16	TRBJ2-2	CASSLLHSTNTGELFF
TRBV9	14	TRBJ1-4	CASSVSGLGEKLFF
TRBV20-1	14	TRBJ1-1	CSARDRLEPIEAFF
TRBV7-9	14	TRBJ1-2	CASRGQGAPYGYTF
TRBV6-2/TRBV6-3	14	TRBJ2-7	CASSWRQGTYEQYF
TRBV12-3/TRBV12-4	14	TRBJ2-1	CASRSGGPTGEQFF